This T cell receptor beta chain was recorded in a study of CD8 T cells in ankylosing spondylitis. Regarding the study as a whole: Enrichment of disease-linked clones was reportedly significant in matched ankylosing spondylitis synovial fluid. A TCR beta motif made of fewer than ten highly homologous variants seemed typical of ankylosing spondylitis blood.

This clonotype was observed a handful of times. Antigen specificity is unknown. It was by quantitative 5'-RACE with molecular barcodes that TCR beta libraries were made. TCRdb used MiXCR to reprocess the 5' RACE reads, holding one entry per CDR3 protein. The profile shows around 770,000 distinct CDR3 sequences, roughly 20% of them singletons. CDR3 length equals 13 residues. V was trimmed by 6 bases and J by 4 bases, leaving 10 bases between them. The rearrangement links TRBV12-3 or TRBV12-4 to TRBJ2-1; D is unresolved. This TCR was recovered from a male donor with ankylosing spondylitis. The sample was blood, either unsorted or a sorted T cell fraction (not recorded which). The CDR3 sequence is CASSVRLYNEQFF. CDR3 sequence (DNA): TGTGCCAGCAGCGTGAGGCTATACAATGAGCAGTTCTTC.